Reported below is one T cell receptor beta chain. Antigen unknown. The source of the sample is a study of cytomegalovirus exposure and HLA in healthy donors. Study observations and caveats: Later, TCR association rates were found to vary by HLA locus, highest for DRB1 and lowest for HLA-C. The classifier reportedly diagnosed cytomegalovirus status with high sensitivity and specificity. Most TCR sequences showed up rarely, but some public TCRs showed up in many donors.

The PCR had 60 Vbeta and 13 Jbeta primers. The protocol was immunoSEQ multiplex PCR, while the TCRdb copy is restricted to in-frame clones and leaves out a portion. The repertoire consists of around 91,000 clones, with approximately 78% occurring once and the leading ten covering 4.4%. The sequencing sample was made of PBMCs. The sequence was collected from a male donor in good health and CMV-seropositive.

This CDR3 reads CAWSVLAGGDTQYF. The CDR3 DNA is TGTGCCTGGAGTGTACTAGCGGGAGGAGATACGCAGTATTTT. This chain uses TRBV30 with TRBJ2-3, with TRBD2 identical over 12 bases. J was trimmed by 5 bases and V by 0 bases; bases with no gene match: 0. CDR1 GTSNPN and CDR2 SVGIG come from the germline V gene (reference sequence). This CDR3 is built from 14 residues.